This paragraph reports one T cell receptor (beta chain). The specificity of this receptor is unknown. No quality values exist for individual bases; no much larger clone is one base distant. The library was prepared using 5' RACE. Reads for this sample came from an Illumina HiSeq 2500. The second PCR ran for roughly 7 to 12 cycles and used a J-beta primer mix along with a sample-barcoded 5' primer. A unique molecular identifier was introduced onto each TCR beta cDNA molecule by a template-switch 5' adaptor carrying 12 random nucleotides. At least 3 million CDR3-containing paired-end reads were obtained from each sample. First-strand cDNA was synthesized from all RNA with the Mint cDNA synthesis kit, primed by a TRBC-specific oligonucleotide. Following uracil-DNA glycosylase treatment, all cDNA underwent a first 18-cycle PCR with the universal primers M1SS and BC2_uni_R. On the study's bioinformatics: For normalization, 1 million high-quality reads, each with a distinct molecular identifier, were randomly selected from each sample. Instead of being binned into consensus sequences, reads that shared molecular identifiers were thrown out. MiTCR, with a Q25 quality threshold and the strictest error-elimination algorithm, was used for CDR3 identification, clonotype clustering and error correction. A nonparametric unseen species model using Euler transformation provided a lower-bound estimate of total TCR beta diversity. TCRdb itself trimmed the public reads at Q25 with fastp, ran MiXCR and retained productive beta chains. Here each entry gathers all rows of one CDR3 protein and keeps the most common genes and DNA. TCRdb's processing, not the study's, gives the V and J calls here. In all, the sample holds about 800,000 distinct CDR3 sequences, and 20% to 25% of those were seen once. Approximately 3.7% of the sample goes to the ten largest clones.

V and J are truncated by 1 base and 2 bases respectively, leaving an intervening sequence of 14 bases. From cysteine to phenylalanine, the CDR3 is 16 amino acids long. Solely the CDR3 DNA is kept, with 48 bases framed from the first base. From a lookup of the germline V gene, CDR1 and CDR2 are SGHTS and YDEGEE. The data stem from a study of blood T cells in healthy people across ages (dated by TCRdb to the mid-2010s). Some background on the complete study: In model experiments, template switching captured about one uniquely barcoded TCR beta cDNA molecule for every two T cells. To track age-related changes in TCR beta repertoire diversity, the study relied on deep sequencing normalized with unique cDNA molecular identifiers. Four age groups were formed from the donors: young (average approximately 16 years), middle-aged (roughly 38), aged (approximately 60) and long-lived (approximately 80). The study analyzed two additional independent replicas of 1 million unique cDNA reads from the same blood draw for two donors, one aged 18 to 30 and one aged 80 or older.

What the research found in general, with its limitations: Observed TCR beta diversity per million T cells fell roughly linearly with age, and a significant reduction was already apparent by age roughly 41. Estimates of total diversity based on one million sequenced T cells were regarded as lower bounds and as underestimates. Because the CMV infection status of the donors was unknown, age-related changes in expanded clonotypes may potentially have been confounded. There was a strong correlation between observed TCR beta diversity and the percentage of naive T cells measured by flow cytometry. Since profiling was done on bulk unsorted PBMCs, naive and antigen-experienced compartments could not be conclusively compared. Compared with the aged group, the long-lived group had more naive CD4+ T cells, fewer expanded clones and increased TCR diversity, a pattern suggesting age selection.

The 35 to 40 donors, aged about 6 to 95 years, were systemically healthy Caucasian individuals from Russia. About 10 milliliters of peripheral blood were drawn from each donor into EDTA-treated Vacutainer tubes. Ficoll-Paque density-gradient centrifugation was used to isolate PBMCs, with at least 7 million per sample. Trizol reagent was used to extract total RNA from the PBMCs, yielding at least 5.5 micrograms per sample. The percentages of naive CD45RAhigh/CD27high T cells were determined by flow cytometry on a PBMC aliquot from every donor. Separately, the same data were catalogued under a study of T cells of mothers and their children. Per that second paper: The donors were nine systemically healthy Caucasian individuals, made up of three mothers and their six children. cDNA synthesis consumed the entire amount of extracted RNA, loaded at approximately 1.4 ug RNA in each 15 ul reaction. In the second PCR, the M1S primer introduced both the sample barcodes and 2-4 random nucleotides. Over 8.5 million TCR beta CDR3 reads came from each mother, compared with about 3.2 million reads from each child. In both related and unrelated pairs, thymic selection shapes the output of TCR recombination in a similar way, with inherited differences having only a minor effect. Normalized repertoire overlap in related mother-child pairs was always slightly higher than in unrelated mother-child pairs, but the difference was never significant. No persistent microchimeric T cell clones were found, with a detection sensitivity of around 100 clones per million clonotypes. In the study, deep NGS was used to compare the TCR beta repertoires of mothers and children, and features distinguishing related mother-child pairs from unrelated individuals were sought. Mothers averaged approximately 41 +/- 4 years of age and children averaged about 12 +/- 4 years. Libraries were sequenced on Illumina HiSeq 2000 with 100+100 nt paired-end reads after adapter ligation with NEBNext reagents. Mother and child libraries were prepared a month apart and sequenced in separate runs to prevent cross-contamination. For each donor, between about 500,000 and 2,000,000 distinct TCR beta clonotypes were identified. Naive TCR beta clonotypes were estimated from low-frequency clonotypes matched to each donor's FACS-determined naive share, without sorting.

The V and J genes are TRBV5-8 and TRBJ2-3; the D gene is tentatively TRBD1 or TRBD2, each matching 5 bases. Sequences were obtained from blood. The clonotype was recovered from a boy between 10 and 17 years old in good health. In nucleotides, the sequence is TGTGCCAGCAGCTTGCAGCCTCCGGGACCCACAGATACGCAGTATTTT. The translation is CASSLQPPGPTDTQYF.